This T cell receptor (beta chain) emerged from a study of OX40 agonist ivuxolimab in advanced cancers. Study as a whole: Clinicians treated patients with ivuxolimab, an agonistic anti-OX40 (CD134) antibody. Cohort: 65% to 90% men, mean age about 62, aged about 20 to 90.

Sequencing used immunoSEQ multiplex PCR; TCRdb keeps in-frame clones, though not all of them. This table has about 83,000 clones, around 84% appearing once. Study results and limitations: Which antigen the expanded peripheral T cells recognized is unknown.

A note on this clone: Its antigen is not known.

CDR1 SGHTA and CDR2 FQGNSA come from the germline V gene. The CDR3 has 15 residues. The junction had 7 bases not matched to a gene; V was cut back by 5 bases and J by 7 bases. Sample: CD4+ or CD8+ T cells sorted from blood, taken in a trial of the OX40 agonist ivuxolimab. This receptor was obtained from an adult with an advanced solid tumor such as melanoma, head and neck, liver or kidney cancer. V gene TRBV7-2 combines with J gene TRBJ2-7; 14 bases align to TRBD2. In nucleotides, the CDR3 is TGTGCCAGCAGCCCGACTAGCGGGGGGGGTCGGGAGCAGTACTTC. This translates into CASSPTSGGGREQYF. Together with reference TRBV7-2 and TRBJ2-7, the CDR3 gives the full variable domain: GAGVSQSPSNKVTEKGKDVELRCDPISGHTALYWYRQSLGQGLEFLIYFQGNSAPDKSGLPSDRFSAERTGGSVSTLTIQRTQQEDSAVYLCASSPTSGGGREQYFGPGTRLTVT.